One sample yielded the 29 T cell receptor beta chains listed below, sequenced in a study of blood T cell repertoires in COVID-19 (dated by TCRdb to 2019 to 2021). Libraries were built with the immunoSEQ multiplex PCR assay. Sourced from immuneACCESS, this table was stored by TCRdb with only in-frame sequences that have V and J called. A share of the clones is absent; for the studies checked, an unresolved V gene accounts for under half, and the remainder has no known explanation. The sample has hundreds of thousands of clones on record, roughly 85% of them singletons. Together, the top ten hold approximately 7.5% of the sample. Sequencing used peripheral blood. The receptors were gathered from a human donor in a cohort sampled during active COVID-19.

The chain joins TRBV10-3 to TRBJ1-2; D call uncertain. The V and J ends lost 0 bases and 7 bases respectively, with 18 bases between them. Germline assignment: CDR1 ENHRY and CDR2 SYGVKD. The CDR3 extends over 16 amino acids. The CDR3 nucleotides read TGTGCCATCAGTGAGTCGATCACGAAGCATCTAAGTGGCTACACCTTC. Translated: CAISESITKHLSGYTF.

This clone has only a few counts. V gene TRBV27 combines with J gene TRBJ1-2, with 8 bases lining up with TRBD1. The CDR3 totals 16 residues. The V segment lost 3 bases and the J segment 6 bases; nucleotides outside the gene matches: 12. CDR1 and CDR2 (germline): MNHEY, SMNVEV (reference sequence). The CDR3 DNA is TGTGCCAGCAGTTTTGGGGACAGGATTAATTTCGATGGCTACACCTTC. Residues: CASSFGDRINFDGYTF.

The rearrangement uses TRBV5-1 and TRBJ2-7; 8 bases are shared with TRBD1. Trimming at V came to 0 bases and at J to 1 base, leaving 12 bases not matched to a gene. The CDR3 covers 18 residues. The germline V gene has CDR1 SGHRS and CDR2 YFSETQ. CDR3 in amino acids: CASSLDFLRDRTSYEQYF. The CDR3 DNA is TGCGCCAGCAGCTTGGATTTTCTCCGGGACAGGACATCCTACGAGCAGTACTTC.

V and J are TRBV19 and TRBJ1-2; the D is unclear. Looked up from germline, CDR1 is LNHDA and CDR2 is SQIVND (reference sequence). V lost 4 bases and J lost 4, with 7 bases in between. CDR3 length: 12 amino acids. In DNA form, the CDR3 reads TGTGCCAGTAGTACCCGGAGCTATGGCTACACCTTC. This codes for CASSTRSYGYTF. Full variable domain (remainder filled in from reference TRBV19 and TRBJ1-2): DGGITQSPKYLFRKEGQNVTLSCEQNLNHDAMYWYRQDPGQGLRLIYYSQIVNDFQKGDIAEGYSVSREKKESFPLTVTSAQKNPTAFYLCASSTRSYGYTFGSGTRLTVV.

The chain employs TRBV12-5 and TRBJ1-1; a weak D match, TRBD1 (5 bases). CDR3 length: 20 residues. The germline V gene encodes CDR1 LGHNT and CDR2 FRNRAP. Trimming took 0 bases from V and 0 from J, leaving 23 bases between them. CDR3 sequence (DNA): TGTGCTAGTGGTTTGGTACGGGGACTACTCCAAGATCGGGTGAACACTGAAGCTTTCTTT. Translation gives CASGLVRGLLQDRVNTEAFF.

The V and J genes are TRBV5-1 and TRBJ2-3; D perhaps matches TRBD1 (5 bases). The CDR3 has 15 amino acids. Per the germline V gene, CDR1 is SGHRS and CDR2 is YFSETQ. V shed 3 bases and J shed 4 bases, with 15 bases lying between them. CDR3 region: CASSSRQSPADTQYF. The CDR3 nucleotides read TGCGCCAGCAGCTCCCGACAGTCCCCCGCAGATACGCAGTATTTT.

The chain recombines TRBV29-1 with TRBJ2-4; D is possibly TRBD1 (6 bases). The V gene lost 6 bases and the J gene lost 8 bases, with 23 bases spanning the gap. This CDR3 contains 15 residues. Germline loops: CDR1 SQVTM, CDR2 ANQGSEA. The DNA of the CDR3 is TGCAGCGTCGGATTAACAACAGGGTTGAGGGACATTCAGTACTTC. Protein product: CSVGLTTGLRDIQYF.

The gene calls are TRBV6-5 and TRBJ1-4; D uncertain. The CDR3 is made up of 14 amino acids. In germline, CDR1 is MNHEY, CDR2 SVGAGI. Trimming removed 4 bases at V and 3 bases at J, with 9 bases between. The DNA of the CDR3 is TGTGCCAGCAGTTGGAGTTTCGCTAATGAAAAACTGTTTTTT. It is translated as CASSWSFANEKLFF.

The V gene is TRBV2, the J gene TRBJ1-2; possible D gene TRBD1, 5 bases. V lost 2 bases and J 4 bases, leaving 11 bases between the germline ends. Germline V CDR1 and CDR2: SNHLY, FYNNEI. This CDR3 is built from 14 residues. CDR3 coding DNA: TGTGCCAGCAGTGAATCCCCAGGGTCCTATGGCTACACCTTC. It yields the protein CASSESPGSYGYTF.

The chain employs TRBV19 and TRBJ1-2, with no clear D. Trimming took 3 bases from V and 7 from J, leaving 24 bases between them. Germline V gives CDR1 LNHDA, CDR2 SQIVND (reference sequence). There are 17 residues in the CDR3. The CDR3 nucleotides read TGTGCCAGTAGTATCTCAGTTAGCGGGGTCCCGGCTAGTGGCTACACCTTC. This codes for CASSISVSGVPASGYTF.

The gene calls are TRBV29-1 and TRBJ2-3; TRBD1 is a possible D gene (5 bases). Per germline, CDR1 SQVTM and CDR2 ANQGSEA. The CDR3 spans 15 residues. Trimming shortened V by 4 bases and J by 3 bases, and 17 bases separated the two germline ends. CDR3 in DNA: TGCAGCGTTGCCACGGCAGGGAAGTTTACAGATACGCAGTATTTT. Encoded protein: CSVATAGKFTDTQYF.

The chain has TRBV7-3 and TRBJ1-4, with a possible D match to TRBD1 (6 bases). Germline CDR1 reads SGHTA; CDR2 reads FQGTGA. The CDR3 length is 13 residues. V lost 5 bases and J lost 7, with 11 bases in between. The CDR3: CASSRTVGEKLFF. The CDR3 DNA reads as TGTGCCAGCAGCCGGACAGTGGGTGAAAAACTGTTTTTT.

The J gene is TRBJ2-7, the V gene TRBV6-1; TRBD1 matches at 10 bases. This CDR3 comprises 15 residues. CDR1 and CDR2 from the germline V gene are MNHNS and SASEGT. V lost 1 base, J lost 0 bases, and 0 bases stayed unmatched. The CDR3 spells CASSEGTGGSYEQYF. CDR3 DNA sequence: TGTGCCAGCAGTGAAGGGACAGGGGGCTCCTACGAGCAGTACTTC.

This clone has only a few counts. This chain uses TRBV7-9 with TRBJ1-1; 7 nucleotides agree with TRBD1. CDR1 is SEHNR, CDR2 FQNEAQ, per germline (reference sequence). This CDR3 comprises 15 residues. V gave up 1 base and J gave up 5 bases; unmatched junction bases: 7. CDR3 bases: TGTGCCAGCAGCTTAGTGACAGGGCGGGGAACTGAAGCTTTCTTT. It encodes CASSLVTGRGTEAFF.

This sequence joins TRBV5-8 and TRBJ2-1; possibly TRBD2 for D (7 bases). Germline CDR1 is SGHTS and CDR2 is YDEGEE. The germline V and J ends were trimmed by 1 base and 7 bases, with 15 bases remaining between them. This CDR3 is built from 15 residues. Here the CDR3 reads CASSLKWGGINEQFF. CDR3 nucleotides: TGTGCCAGCAGCTTGAAGTGGGGGGGCATAAATGAGCAGTTCTTC.

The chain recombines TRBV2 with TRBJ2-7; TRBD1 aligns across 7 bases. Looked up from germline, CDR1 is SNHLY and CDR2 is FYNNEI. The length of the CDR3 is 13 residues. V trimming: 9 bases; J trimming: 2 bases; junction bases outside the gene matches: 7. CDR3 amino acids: CASRRQGPYEQYF. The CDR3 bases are TGTGCCAGTCGAAGACAGGGTCCCTACGAGCAGTACTTC.

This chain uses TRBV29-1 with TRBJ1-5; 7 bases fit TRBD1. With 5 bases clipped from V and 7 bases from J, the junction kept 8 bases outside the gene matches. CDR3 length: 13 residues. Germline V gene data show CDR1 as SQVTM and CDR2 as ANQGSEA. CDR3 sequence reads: CSVRITGEQPQHF. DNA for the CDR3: TGCAGCGTTAGAATTACAGGGGAACAGCCCCAGCATTTT.

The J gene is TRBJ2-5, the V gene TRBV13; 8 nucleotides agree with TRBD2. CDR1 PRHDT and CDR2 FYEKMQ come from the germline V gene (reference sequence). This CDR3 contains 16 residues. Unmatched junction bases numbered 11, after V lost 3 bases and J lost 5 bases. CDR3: CASSLARGAYSETQYF. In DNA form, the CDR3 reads TGTGCCAGCAGCTTGGCGCGGGGGGCCTACTCTGAGACCCAGTACTTC. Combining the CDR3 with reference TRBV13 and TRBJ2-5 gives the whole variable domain AAGVIQSPRHLIKEKRETATLKCYPIPRHDTVYWYQQGPGQDPQFLISFYEKMQSDKGSIPDRFSAQQFSDYHSELNMSSLELGDSALYFCASSLARGAYSETQYFGPGTRLLVL.

CDR3 in amino acids: CASSQEDYKNEQFF. DNA of the CDR3: TGTGCCAGCAGCCAAGAAGACTACAAGAATGAGCAGTTCTTC. V usage is TRBV3-1 (or the pseudogene TRBV3-2) and J usage is TRBJ2-1; possible D gene TRBD2, 5 bases. V lost 0 bases to trimming and J lost 7 bases, with 10 bases between them. CDR3 length equals 14 residues. The V gene's germline CDR1 is LGHDT and CDR2 YNNKEL (reference sequence).

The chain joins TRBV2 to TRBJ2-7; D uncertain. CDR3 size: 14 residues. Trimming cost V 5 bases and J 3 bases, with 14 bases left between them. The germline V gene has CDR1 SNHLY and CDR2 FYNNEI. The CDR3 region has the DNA TGTGCCAGCAGTTACAGCATTCAAGGCTACGAGCAGTACTTC. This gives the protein CASSYSIQGYEQYF.

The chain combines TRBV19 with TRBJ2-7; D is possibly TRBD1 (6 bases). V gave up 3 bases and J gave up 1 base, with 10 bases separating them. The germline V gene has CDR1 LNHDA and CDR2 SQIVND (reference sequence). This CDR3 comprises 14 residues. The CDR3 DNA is TGTGCCAGTAGTATTGGCAGGGGTTCCTACGAGCAGTACTTC. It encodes CASSIGRGSYEQYF.

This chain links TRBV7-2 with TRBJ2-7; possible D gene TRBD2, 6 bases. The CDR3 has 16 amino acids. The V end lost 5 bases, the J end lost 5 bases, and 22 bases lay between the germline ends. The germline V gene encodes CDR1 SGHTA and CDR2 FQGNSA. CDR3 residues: CASSPWSGVQDHEQYF. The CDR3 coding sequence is TGTGCCAGCAGCCCATGGTCGGGGGTCCAGGATCACGAGCAGTACTTC.

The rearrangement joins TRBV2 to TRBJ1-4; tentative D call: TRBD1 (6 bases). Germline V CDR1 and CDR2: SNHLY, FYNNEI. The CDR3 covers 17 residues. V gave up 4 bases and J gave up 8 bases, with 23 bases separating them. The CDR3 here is CASSGRGLGGLGEKLFF. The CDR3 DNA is TGTGCCAGCAGTGGCAGAGGACTAGGGGGGCTAGGGGAAAAACTGTTTTTT.

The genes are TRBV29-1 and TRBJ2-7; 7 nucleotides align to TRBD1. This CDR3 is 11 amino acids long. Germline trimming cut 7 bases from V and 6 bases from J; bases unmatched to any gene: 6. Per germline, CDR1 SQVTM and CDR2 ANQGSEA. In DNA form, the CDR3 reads TGCAGCGGGAAACAGGGGTTCGAGCAGTACTTC. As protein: CSGKQGFEQYF.

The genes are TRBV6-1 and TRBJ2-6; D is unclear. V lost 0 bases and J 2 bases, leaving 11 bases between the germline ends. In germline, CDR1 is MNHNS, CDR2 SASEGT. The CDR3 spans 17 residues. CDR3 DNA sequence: TGTGCCAGCAGTGAAGCGCCCCACTCAACTGGGGCCAACGTCCTGACTTTC. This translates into CASSEAPHSTGANVLTF.

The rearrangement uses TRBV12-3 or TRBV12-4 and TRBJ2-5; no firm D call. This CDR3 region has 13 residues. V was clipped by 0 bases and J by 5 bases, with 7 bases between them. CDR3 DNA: TGTGCCAGCAGTTTAGCAGCGTCGGAGACCCAGTACTTC. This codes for CASSLAASETQYF.

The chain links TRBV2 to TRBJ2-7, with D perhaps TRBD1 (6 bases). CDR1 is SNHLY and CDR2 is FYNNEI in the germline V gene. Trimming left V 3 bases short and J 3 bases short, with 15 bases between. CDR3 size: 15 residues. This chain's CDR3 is CASSDFSGGYYEQYF. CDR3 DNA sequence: TGTGCCAGCAGTGACTTTTCTGGGGGCTACTACGAGCAGTACTTC.

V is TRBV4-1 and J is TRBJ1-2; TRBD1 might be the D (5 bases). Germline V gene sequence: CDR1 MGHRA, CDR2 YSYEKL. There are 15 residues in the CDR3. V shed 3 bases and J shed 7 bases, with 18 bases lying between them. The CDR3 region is CASSQKPTGKAGYTF. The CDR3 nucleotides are TGCGCCAGCAGCCAGAAGCCCACAGGAAAGGCTGGCTACACCTTC.

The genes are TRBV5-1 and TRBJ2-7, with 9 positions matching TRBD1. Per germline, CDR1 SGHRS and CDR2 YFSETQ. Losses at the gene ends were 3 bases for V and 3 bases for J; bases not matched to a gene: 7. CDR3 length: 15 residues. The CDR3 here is CASSWGDRDGYEQYF. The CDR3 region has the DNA TGCGCCAGCAGCTGGGGGGACAGGGACGGCTACGAGCAGTACTTC.